These T cell receptor beta chains were read from a single sample in a study of shared clonotypes between healthy human individuals. Libraries were prepared by immunoSEQ multiplex PCR; TCRdb keeps only in-frame clonotypes and omits some of them. The table includes 2 million to 2.5 million clones, just under 95% detected once. The sequenced sample was naive CD4+ T cells from PBMCs. These receptors originate from a man aged 18 to 29 in good health. Some clones in this sample may be carry-over from other donors' samples. Both conserved end residues are part of each CDR3. D genes are given only for firm matches. Clone size, where shown, is once, few, many, or a class for clones that have expanded.

v_gene: TRBV7-6
j_gene: TRBJ2-7
d_gene: NA
abundance: NA
CDR3nt: TGTGCCAGCAGGTTACGTGGGGGGTCCGAGCAGTACTTC
CDR3aa: CASRLRGGSEQYF

v_gene: TRBV15
j_gene: TRBJ2-7
d_gene: TRBD2
abundance: NA
CDR3nt: TGTGCCACCAGCCCCGGGACTAGCGACTACGAGCAGTACTTC
CDR3aa: CATSPGTSDYEQYF

v_gene: TRBV5-1
j_gene: TRBJ1-1
d_gene: NA
abundance: once
CDR3nt: TGCGCCAGCAGCTTGGTAGGAGGATCTCCGAACACTGAAGCTTTCTTT
CDR3aa: CASSLVGGSPNTEAFF

v_gene: TRBV18
j_gene: TRBJ1-2
d_gene: NA
abundance: NA
CDR3nt: TGTGCCAGCTCACCTACAGGGTGGGTGGATGGCTACACCTTC
CDR3aa: CASSPTGWVDGYTF

v_gene: TRBV15
j_gene: TRBJ2-4
d_gene: NA
abundance: NA
CDR3nt: TGTGCCACCACCGGAGGGTATGCCAAAAACATTCAGTACTTC
CDR3aa: CATTGGYAKNIQYF

v_gene: TRBV19
j_gene: TRBJ1-2
d_gene: NA
abundance: NA
CDR3nt: TGTGCCGCAGCGCAGGGTGACTATGGCTACACCTTC
CDR3aa: CAAAQGDYGYTF

v_gene: TRBV5-1
j_gene: TRBJ2-7
d_gene: NA
abundance: NA
CDR3nt: TGCGCCAGCAGCCGGGACTTCCTTAACGAGCAGTACTTC
CDR3aa: CASSRDFLNEQYF

v_gene: TRBV7-9
j_gene: TRBJ2-2
d_gene: NA
abundance: NA
CDR3nt: TGTGCCAGCAGCGCCGCGAACACCGGGGAGCTGTTTTTT
CDR3aa: CASSAANTGELFF

v_gene: TRBV4-1
j_gene: TRBJ2-1
d_gene: NA
abundance: NA
CDR3nt: TGCGCCAGCAGCCTGCCCGGCGGGACCAGTATCCACGGTGAGCAGTTCTTC
CDR3aa: CASSLPGGTSIHGEQFF

v_gene: TRBV5-3
j_gene: TRBJ2-5
d_gene: NA
abundance: NA
CDR3nt: TGTGCCAGAAGCTTAGCGGTGTACCAAGAGACCCAGTACTTC
CDR3aa: CARSLAVYQETQYF

v_gene: TRBV28
j_gene: TRBJ1-2
d_gene: NA
abundance: NA
CDR3nt: TGTGCCAGCAGTTACTTGGGGGGACCTAACTATGGCTACACCTTC
CDR3aa: CASSYLGGPNYGYTF

v_gene: TRBV5-4
j_gene: TRBJ2-1
d_gene: TRBD2
abundance: NA
CDR3nt: TGTGCCAGCAGTCCGACTAGCGGGACCTACAATGAGCAGTTCTTC
CDR3aa: CASSPTSGTYNEQFF

v_gene: TRBV30
j_gene: TRBJ2-2
d_gene: TRBD2
abundance: NA
CDR3nt: TGTGCCTGGAGGGGGACTAGCGGGAGGTGGACCGGGGAGCTGTTTTTT
CDR3aa: CAWRGTSGRWTGELFF

v_gene: TRBV6-5
j_gene: TRBJ2-7
d_gene: TRBD2
abundance: NA
CDR3nt: TGTGCCAGCAGTTCAGGGACTAGCGGGAGCTGGTACGAGCAGTACTTC
CDR3aa: CASSSGTSGSWYEQYF

v_gene: TRBV4-1
j_gene: TRBJ2-1
d_gene: TRBD2
abundance: NA
CDR3nt: TGCGCCAGCAGCCAAGATTTCGGGGGGACCTACAATGAGCAGTTCTTC
CDR3aa: CASSQDFGGTYNEQFF

v_gene: TRBV28
j_gene: TRBJ1-2
d_gene: NA
abundance: NA
CDR3nt: TGTGCCAGCAGTACCTCGGGGGCGCAAGGCTACACCTTC
CDR3aa: CASSTSGAQGYTF

v_gene: TRBV27
j_gene: TRBJ2-5
d_gene: NA
abundance: NA
CDR3nt: TGTGCCAGCAGACGGGGGATTCGAGAGACCCAGTACTTC
CDR3aa: CASRRGIRETQYF

v_gene: TRBV27
j_gene: TRBJ2-7
d_gene: TRBD2
abundance: NA
CDR3nt: TGTGCCAGCAGTCCGATCGCTAGCGGGAGGGCCATAAACTCCTACGAGCAGTACTTC
CDR3aa: CASSPIASGRAINSYEQYF

v_gene: TRBV9
j_gene: TRBJ2-2
d_gene: TRBD1
abundance: NA
CDR3nt: TGTGCCAGCAGCGTAGTGGGACAGGGAAACGGGGAGCTGTTTTTT
CDR3aa: CASSVVGQGNGELFF

v_gene: TRBV6-5
j_gene: TRBJ1-2
d_gene: NA
abundance: few
CDR3nt: TGTGCCACCCGTCCAGTTTGGGCCTATGGCTACACCTTC
CDR3aa: CATRPVWAYGYTF

v_gene: TRBV19
j_gene: TRBJ2-5
d_gene: NA
abundance: NA
CDR3nt: TGTGCCAGTAGTATAAATGGAGAGACCCAGTACTTC
CDR3aa: CASSINGETQYF

v_gene: TRBV18
j_gene: TRBJ2-5
d_gene: NA
abundance: NA
CDR3nt: TGTGCCAGCTCATCCTCCTTTGGGGGAATGACCCAGTACTTC
CDR3aa: CASSSSFGGMTQYF

v_gene: TRBV11-2
j_gene: TRBJ1-3
d_gene: NA
abundance: NA
CDR3nt: TGTGCCAGCAGCTTAATTTTCCGGGTGGAGGGCACCATATATTTT
CDR3aa: CASSLIFRVEGTIYF

v_gene: TRBV7-2
j_gene: TRBJ2-3
d_gene: TRBD2
abundance: NA
CDR3nt: TGTGCCAGCAGCTTAGTGGGGACTAGCGTGCAGGATACGCAGTATTTT
CDR3aa: CASSLVGTSVQDTQYF

v_gene: TRBV5-1
j_gene: TRBJ2-3
d_gene: TRBD2
abundance: NA
CDR3nt: TGCGCCAGCAGCTTGCTCTCTGCGGGAGGGACTAGCACAGATACGCAGTATTTT
CDR3aa: CASSLLSAGGTSTDTQYF

v_gene: TRBV2
j_gene: TRBJ2-7
d_gene: TRBD1
abundance: NA
CDR3nt: TGTGCCAGCAGCTCATACGGGACAGGGGCATACGAGCAGTACTTC
CDR3aa: CASSSYGTGAYEQYF

v_gene: TRBV5-1
j_gene: TRBJ2-3
d_gene: TRBD2
abundance: once
CDR3nt: TGCGCCAGCAGCTTGGAGCAGTCCGGCGGGAGGGCACTCACAGATACGCAGTATTTT
CDR3aa: CASSLEQSGGRALTDTQYF

v_gene: TRBV5-1
j_gene: TRBJ2-3
d_gene: NA
abundance: NA
CDR3nt: TGCGCCAGTAGCTCCCAGGGTGGGGATACGCAGTATTTT
CDR3aa: CASSSQGGDTQYF

v_gene: TRBV7-9
j_gene: TRBJ1-1
d_gene: NA
abundance: NA
CDR3nt: TGTGCCAGCAGCTTAGCAGGTGCACCAGGCCCTGAAGCTTTCTTT
CDR3aa: CASSLAGAPGPEAFF

v_gene: TRBV7-3
j_gene: TRBJ2-2
d_gene: NA
abundance: NA
CDR3nt: TGTGCCAGCAGCTTAGGGGGAAACACCGGGGAGCTGTTTTTT
CDR3aa: CASSLGGNTGELFF

v_gene: TRBV28
j_gene: TRBJ2-7
d_gene: NA
abundance: NA
CDR3nt: TGTGCCAGCAGGGATACAGTCTACGAGCAGTACTTC
CDR3aa: CASRDTVYEQYF

v_gene: TRBV5-5
j_gene: TRBJ1-5
d_gene: NA
abundance: once
CDR3nt: TGTGCCAGCAGCTTTAAGGGGGGAGGTCAGCCCCAGCATTTT
CDR3aa: CASSFKGGGQPQHF